The source of this TCR beta chain is a study of cytomegalovirus exposure and HLA in healthy donors. Turning to the study itself: The 100 to 150 validation repertoires and the approximately 700 first-cohort repertoires shared a platform, a later analysis reported.

Trimming removed 3 bases at V and 0 bases at J, with 20 bases between. Germline V gives CDR1 SGHTA, CDR2 FQGNSA. The CDR3 is made up of 18 amino acids. Sequencing used immunoSEQ multiplex PCR; TCRdb keeps in-frame clones, though not all of them. In the table there are fewer than 200,000 clones, approximately 86% of which are singletons. General observations from the study: Investigators reported fewer than 200 TCR beta chains as tied to cytomegalovirus. A subsequent analysis found that TCR clusters from the first cohort also tended to co-occur in the approximately 130 validation repertoires, with roughly 95% of cluster scores above 0. Using the classifier, cytomegalovirus status was reportedly diagnosed with high specificity and sensitivity.

A word on this clone: Its antigen is unidentified.

The sequenced sample was PBMCs. The TCR originated in a man aged 18-30 years in good health and CMV-seropositive. V usage is TRBV7-2 and J usage is TRBJ1-2; tentative D call: TRBD1 (5 bases). CDR3 nucleotide sequence: TGTGCCAGCAGCTTTCAGGGTATAGCCACCAAAGCTAACTATGGCTACACCTTC. Translated: CASSFQGIATKANYGYTF.